This entry lists 16 T cell receptor beta chains sequenced from one sample in a study of OX40 agonist ivuxolimab in advanced cancers. Sequencing was performed with immunoSEQ multiplex PCR; in TCRdb, only in-frame clones are kept and a portion is missing. The sample holds roughly 60,000 clones, approximately 80% seen once. The sample consisted of CD4+ or CD8+ T cells sorted from blood, taken in a trial of the OX40 agonist ivuxolimab. The receptor set was obtained from an adult with an advanced solid tumor such as melanoma, head and neck, liver or kidney cancer.

This clone showed up just a few times. The V call is TRBV2, the J call TRBJ1-2, with a possible D match to TRBD1 (6 bases). The V gene's germline CDR1 is SNHLY and CDR2 FYNNEI. This CDR3 comprises 12 residues. Trimming removed 5 bases at V and 8 bases at J, with 12 bases between. The CDR3 sequence: CASSLDSEGYTF. In DNA form, the CDR3 reads TGTGCCAGCAGTCTGGACAGTGAGGGCTACACCTTC.

The genes are TRBV7-2 and TRBJ2-1; 9 nucleotides agree with TRBD1. This CDR3 is built from 14 residues. The J segment lost 6 bases and the V segment lost 3 bases, leaving 3 bases of the junction unmatched. The germline gives CDR1 SGHTA, CDR2 FQGNSA. CDR3 nucleotide sequence: TGTGCCAGCAGCTTCGGGACAGGGAGCAATGAGCAGTTCTTC. Its protein product is CASSFGTGSNEQFF. Using reference TRBV7-2 and TRBJ2-1 for the parts outside the CDR3, the full variable domain is GAGVSQSPSNKVTEKGKDVELRCDPISGHTALYWYRQSLGQGLEFLIYFQGNSAPDKSGLPSDRFSAERTGGSVSTLTIQRTQQEDSAVYLCASSFGTGSNEQFFGPGTRLTVL.

Written as DNA, the CDR3 is TGTGCAGTCAGGAAGCAGAGCTCCTACGAGCAGTACTTC. Translated, it gives CAVRKQSSYEQYF. The chain carries TRBV28 and TRBJ2-7; D is unclear. This CDR3 comprises 13 residues. Germline CDR1 is MDHEN and CDR2 is SYDVKM. Looking up the rest from reference TRBV28 and TRBJ2-7 gives the full variable domain: DVKVTQSSRYLVKRTGEKVFLECVQDMDHENMFWYRQDPGLGLRLIYFSYDVKMKEKGDIPEGYSVSREKKERFSLILESASTNQTSMYLCAVRKQSSYEQYFGPGTRLTVT.

This clone was picked up one time. The J gene is TRBJ2-3, the V gene TRBV10-3; TRBD1 is a possible D gene (5 bases). CDR1 and CDR2 (germline): ENHRY, SYGVKD. The CDR3 runs 16 residues. Trimming shortened V by 0 bases and J by 2 bases, and 12 bases separated the two germline ends. The CDR3 is CAISESMGPPTDTQYF. For the CDR3, the DNA is TGTGCCATCAGTGAGTCGATGGGGCCCCCCACAGATACGCAGTATTTT.

This clone was found once. The gene calls are TRBV10-3 and TRBJ1-1, with D perhaps TRBD1 (5 bases). Germline CDR1 reads ENHRY; CDR2 reads SYGVKD. Trimming pared 0 bases from V and 6 bases from J, leaving 11 bases between. This CDR3 is 14 amino acids long. CDR3 in amino acids: CAISESGGSAEAFF. CDR3 DNA: TGTGCCATCAGTGAGTCGGGGGGGAGCGCTGAAGCTTTCTTT.

The chain couples TRBV7-3 to TRBJ1-3; 9 nucleotides align to TRBD1. The germline V gene encodes CDR1 SGHTA and CDR2 FQGTGA. V lost 2 bases to trimming and J lost 7 bases; unmatched junction nucleotides: 3. The CDR3 loop spans 14 amino acids. The CDR3 region has the DNA TGTGCCAGCAGCTTAGGGGACAGGGACAACACCATATATTTT. Protein sequence: CASSLGDRDNTIYF.

The chain links TRBV5-6 to TRBJ1-1; D ambiguous. The CDR3 is 14 amino acids. V was trimmed by 1 base and J by 4 bases, leaving 11 bases between them. The germline CDR1 and CDR2 sequences are SGHDT and YYEEEE. The CDR3 coding sequence is TGTGCCAGCAGCTTGTCGGGCCAGATCACTGAAGCTTTCTTT. Its translation is CASSLSGQITEAFF. Looking up the rest from reference TRBV5-6 and TRBJ1-1 gives the full variable domain: DAGVTQSPTHLIKTRGQQVTLRCSPKSGHDTVSWYQQALGQGPQFIFQYYEEEERQRGNFPDRFSGHQFPNYSSELNVNALLLGDSALYLCASSLSGQITEAFFGQGTRLTVV.

The chain carries TRBV2 and TRBJ2-7; either TRBD1 or TRBD2 may supply D (5 bases each). The V end lost 5 bases, the J end lost 0 bases, and 11 bases lay between the germline ends. The CDR3 has 14 amino acids. Germline CDR1 reads SNHLY; CDR2 reads FYNNEI. The CDR3 DNA is TGTGCCAGCAGTCCCCGGGGCAGCTCCTACGAGCAGTACTTC. Translation gives CASSPRGSSYEQYF.

V is TRBV5-1 and J is TRBJ1-1; D remains ambiguous. Per germline, CDR1 SGHRS and CDR2 YFSETQ. The CDR3 is 11 residues long. The germline V and J ends were trimmed by 0 bases and 3 bases, with 0 bases remaining between them. In DNA, the CDR3 is TGCGCCAGCAGCTTGGACACTGAAGCTTTCTTT. This sequence encodes CASSLDTEAFF.

The chain couples TRBV7-2 to TRBJ1-2; perhaps TRBD1 as D (5 bases). Looked up from germline, CDR1 is SGHTA and CDR2 is FQGNSA. Trimming pared 1 base from V and 7 bases from J, leaving 13 bases between. This CDR3 has 14 residues. The CDR3 spells CASSLGETAGGYTF. CDR3 coding DNA: TGTGCCAGCAGCTTAGGTGAGACAGCCGGTGGCTACACCTTC.

The chain joins TRBV7-2 to TRBJ1-1; D call uncertain. With 1 base removed from V and 1 base from J, the gap between germline ends came to 7 bases. Per germline, CDR1 SGHTA and CDR2 FQGNSA. The CDR3 contains 14 residues. The CDR3 reads CASSLGPQNTEAFF. The CDR3 coding sequence is TGTGCCAGCAGCTTAGGCCCCCAGAACACTGAAGCTTTCTTT.

The rearrangement links TRBV2 to TRBJ2-3; 12 nucleotides align to TRBD2. Trimming took 6 bases from V and 2 from J; bases not matched to a gene: 9. CDR3 length equals 17 residues. Germline CDR1 and CDR2: SNHLY and FYNNEI. The CDR3 reads CASRGPGLAGNTDTQYF. The CDR3 DNA sequence: TGTGCCAGCAGAGGCCCTGGACTAGCGGGGAACACAGATACGCAGTATTTT.

The CDR3 coding sequence is TGTGCCAGCAGCTCTGGGACAGGCAGGGTCACCGGGGAGCTGTTTTTT. It encodes CASSSGTGRVTGELFF. This chain uses TRBV7-2 with TRBJ2-2; 8 positions agree with TRBD1. CDR3 length: 16 residues. CDR1 is SGHTA, CDR2 FQGNSA, per germline. V dropped 4 bases and J dropped 4; count of bases not matched to a gene: 8.

This chain links TRBV5-4 with TRBJ1-1, with D possibly matching TRBD1 (6 bases). The CDR3 is made up of 14 amino acids. The germline V and J ends were trimmed by 4 bases and 3 bases, with 13 bases remaining between them. The germline V gene has CDR1 SGHNT and CDR2 YYREEE (reference sequence). The CDR3, as DNA: TGTGCCAGCAGCCCATGGGGGGCGGACACTGAAGCTTTCTTT. Its translation: CASSPWGADTEAFF. Together with reference TRBV5-4 and TRBJ1-1, the CDR3 gives the full variable domain: ETGVTQSPTHLIKTRGQQVTLRCSSQSGHNTVSWYQQALGQGPQFIFQYYREEENGRGNFPPRFSGLQFPNYSSELNVNALELDDSALYLCASSPWGADTEAFFGQGTRLTVV.

The chain employs TRBV13 and TRBJ1-2, with unresolved D. Looked up from germline, CDR1 is PRHDT and CDR2 is FYEKMQ (reference sequence). The V gene lost 4 bases and the J gene lost 4 bases, with 13 bases spanning the gap. The CDR3 spans 14 residues. This CDR3 reads CASSSQLTGYGYTF. DNA of the CDR3: TGTGCCAGCAGCTCACAGCTTACGGGCTATGGCTACACCTTC.

This chain connects TRBV28 to TRBJ1-2, with a possible D match to TRBD1 (5 bases). The CDR3 spans 14 residues. Germline V lookup: CDR1 MDHEN, CDR2 SYDVKM. V was pared by 6 bases and J by 7 bases, with 18 bases between. CDR3 coding DNA: TGTGCCAGCAGCTTGACCGATTTCGGGGGTGGCTACACCTTC. It codes for CASSLTDFGGGYTF.